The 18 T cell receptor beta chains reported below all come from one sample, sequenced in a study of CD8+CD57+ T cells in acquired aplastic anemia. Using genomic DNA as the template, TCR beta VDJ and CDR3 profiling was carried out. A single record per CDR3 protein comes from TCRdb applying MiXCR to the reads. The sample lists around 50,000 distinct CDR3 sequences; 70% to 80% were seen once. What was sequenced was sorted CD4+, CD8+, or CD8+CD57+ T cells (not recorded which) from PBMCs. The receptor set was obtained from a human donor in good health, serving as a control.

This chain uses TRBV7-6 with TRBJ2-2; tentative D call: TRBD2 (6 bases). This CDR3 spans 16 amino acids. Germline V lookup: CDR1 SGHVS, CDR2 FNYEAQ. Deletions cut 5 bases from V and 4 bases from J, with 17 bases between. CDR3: CASSIRTTPVTGELFF. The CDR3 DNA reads TGTGCCAGCAGCATCCGGACTACCCCCGTCACCGGGGAGCTGTTTTTT.

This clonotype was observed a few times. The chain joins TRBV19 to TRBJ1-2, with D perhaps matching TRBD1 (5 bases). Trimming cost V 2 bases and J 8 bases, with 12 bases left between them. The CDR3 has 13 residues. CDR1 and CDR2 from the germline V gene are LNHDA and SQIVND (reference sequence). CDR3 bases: TGTGCCAGTAGTATATCAAGGGGATACGGCTACACCTTC. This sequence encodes CASSISRGYGYTF.

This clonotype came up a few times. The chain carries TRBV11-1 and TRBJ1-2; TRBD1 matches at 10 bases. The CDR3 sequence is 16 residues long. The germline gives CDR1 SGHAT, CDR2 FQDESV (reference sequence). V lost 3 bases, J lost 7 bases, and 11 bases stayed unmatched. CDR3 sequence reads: CASSFFGQGVVGGYTF. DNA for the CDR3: TGTGCCAGCAGCTTTTTCGGACAGGGGGTAGTAGGTGGCTACACCTTC.

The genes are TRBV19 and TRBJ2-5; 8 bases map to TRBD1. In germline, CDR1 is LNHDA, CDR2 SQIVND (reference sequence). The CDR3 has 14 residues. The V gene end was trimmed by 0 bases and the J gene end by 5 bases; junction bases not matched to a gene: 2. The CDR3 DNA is TGTGCCAGTAGTATAGACAGGGGGCGGGAGACCCAGTACTTC. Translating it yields CASSIDRGRETQYF.

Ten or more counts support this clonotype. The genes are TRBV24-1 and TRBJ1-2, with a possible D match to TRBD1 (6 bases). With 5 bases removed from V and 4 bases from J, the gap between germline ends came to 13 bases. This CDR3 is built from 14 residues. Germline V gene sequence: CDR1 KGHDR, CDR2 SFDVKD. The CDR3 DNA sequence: TGTGCCACCAGTGTTGGTTCGGACAGCTATGGCTACACCTTC. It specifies CATSVGSDSYGYTF.

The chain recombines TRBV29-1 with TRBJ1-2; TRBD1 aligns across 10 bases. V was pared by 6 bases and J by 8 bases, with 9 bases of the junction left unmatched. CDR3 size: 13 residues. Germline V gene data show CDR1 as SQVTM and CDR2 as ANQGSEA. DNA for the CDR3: TGCAGCGTCCCGGGACAGGGGATCGAGGGCTACACCTTC. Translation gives CSVPGQGIEGYTF.

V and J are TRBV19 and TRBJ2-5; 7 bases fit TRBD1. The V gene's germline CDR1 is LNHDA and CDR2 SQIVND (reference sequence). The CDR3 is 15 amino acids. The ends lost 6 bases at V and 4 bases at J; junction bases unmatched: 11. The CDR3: CASSPVAHRGETQYF. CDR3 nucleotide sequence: TGTGCCAGTAGCCCGGTGGCACACAGGGGAGAGACCCAGTACTTC.

This CDR3 reads CATSRAEQGNTEAFF. The CDR3 nucleotides are TGTGCCACCAGCAGAGCGGAACAGGGGAACACTGAAGCTTTCTTT. V is TRBV15 and J is TRBJ1-1; possible D gene TRBD1, 6 bases. Germline loops: CDR1 LNHNV, CDR2 YYDKDF (reference sequence). The germline V and J ends were trimmed by 1 base and 1 base, with 10 bases remaining between them. There are 15 residues in the CDR3.

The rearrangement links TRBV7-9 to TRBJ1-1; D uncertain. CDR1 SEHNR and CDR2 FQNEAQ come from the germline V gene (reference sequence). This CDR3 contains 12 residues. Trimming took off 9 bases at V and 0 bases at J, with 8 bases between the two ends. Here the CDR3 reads CASSRLNTEAFF. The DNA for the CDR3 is TGTGCCAGTTCCAGGTTGAACACTGAAGCTTTCTTT.

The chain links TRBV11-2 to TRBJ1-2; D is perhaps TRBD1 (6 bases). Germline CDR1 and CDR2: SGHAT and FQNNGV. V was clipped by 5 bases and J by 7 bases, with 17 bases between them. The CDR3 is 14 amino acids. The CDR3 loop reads CASSTGGPGVGYTF. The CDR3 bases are TGTGCCAGCAGCACGGGGGGCCCGGGAGTTGGCTACACCTTC. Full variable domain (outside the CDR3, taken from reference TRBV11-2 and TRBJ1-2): EAGVAQSPRYKIIEKRQSVAFWCNPISGHATLYWYQQILGQGPKLLIQFQNNGVVDDSQLPKDRFSAERLKGVDSTLKIQPAKLEDSAVYLCASSTGGPGVGYTFGSGTRLTVV.

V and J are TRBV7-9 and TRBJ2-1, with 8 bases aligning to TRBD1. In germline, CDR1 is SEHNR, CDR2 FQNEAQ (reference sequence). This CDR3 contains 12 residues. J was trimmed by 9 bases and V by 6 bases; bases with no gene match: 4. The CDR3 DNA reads TGTGCCAGCAGGGGACAGGCAGGTGAGCAGTTCTTC. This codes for CASRGQAGEQFF.

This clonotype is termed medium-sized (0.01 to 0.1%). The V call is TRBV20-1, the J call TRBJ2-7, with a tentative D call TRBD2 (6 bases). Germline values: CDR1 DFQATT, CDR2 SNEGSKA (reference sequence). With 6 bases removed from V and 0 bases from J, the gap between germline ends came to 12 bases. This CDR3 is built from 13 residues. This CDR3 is CSASSGFSYEQYF. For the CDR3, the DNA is TGCAGTGCCAGTAGCGGATTCTCCTACGAGCAGTACTTC.

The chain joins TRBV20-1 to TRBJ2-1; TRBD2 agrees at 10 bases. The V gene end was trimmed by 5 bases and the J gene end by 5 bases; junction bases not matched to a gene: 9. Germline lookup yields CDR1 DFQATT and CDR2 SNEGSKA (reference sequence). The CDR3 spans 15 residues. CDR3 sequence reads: CSAALAGYPHNEQFF. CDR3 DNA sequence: TGCAGTGCTGCACTAGCGGGATACCCCCACAATGAGCAGTTCTTC.

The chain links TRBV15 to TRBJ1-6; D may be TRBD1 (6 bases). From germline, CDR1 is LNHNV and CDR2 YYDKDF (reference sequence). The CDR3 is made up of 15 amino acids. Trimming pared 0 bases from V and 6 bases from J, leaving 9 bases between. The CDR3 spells CATSRDGQFNSPLHF. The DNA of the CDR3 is TGTGCCACCAGCAGAGACGGACAGTTTAATTCACCCCTCCACTTT.

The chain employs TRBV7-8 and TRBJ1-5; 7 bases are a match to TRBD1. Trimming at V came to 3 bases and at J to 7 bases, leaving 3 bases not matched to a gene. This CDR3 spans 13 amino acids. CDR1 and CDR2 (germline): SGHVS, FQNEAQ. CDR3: CASSLTGTQPQHF. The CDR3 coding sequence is TGTGCCAGCAGCTTGACAGGGACACAGCCCCAGCATTTT.

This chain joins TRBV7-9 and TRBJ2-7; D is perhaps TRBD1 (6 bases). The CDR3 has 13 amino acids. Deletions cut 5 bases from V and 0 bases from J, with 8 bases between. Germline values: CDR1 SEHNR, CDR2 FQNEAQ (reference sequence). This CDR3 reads CASSQGSSYEQYV. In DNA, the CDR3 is TGTGCCAGCAGCCAGGGGAGCTCCTACGAGCAGTACGTC.

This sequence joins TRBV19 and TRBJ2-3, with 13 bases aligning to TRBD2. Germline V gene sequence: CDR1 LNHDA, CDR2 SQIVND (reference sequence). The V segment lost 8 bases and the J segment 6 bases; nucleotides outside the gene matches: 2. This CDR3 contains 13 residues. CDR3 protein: CASGTSGADTQYF. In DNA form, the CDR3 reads TGTGCCAGTGGGACTAGCGGGGCCGATACGCAGTATTTT.

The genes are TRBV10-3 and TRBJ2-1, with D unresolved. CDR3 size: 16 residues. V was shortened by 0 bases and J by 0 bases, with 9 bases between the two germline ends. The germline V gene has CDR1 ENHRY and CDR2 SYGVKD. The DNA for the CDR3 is TGTGCCATCAGTGAGTCGATTGTTAGCTCCTACAATGAGCAGTTCTTC. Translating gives CAISESIVSSYNEQFF.